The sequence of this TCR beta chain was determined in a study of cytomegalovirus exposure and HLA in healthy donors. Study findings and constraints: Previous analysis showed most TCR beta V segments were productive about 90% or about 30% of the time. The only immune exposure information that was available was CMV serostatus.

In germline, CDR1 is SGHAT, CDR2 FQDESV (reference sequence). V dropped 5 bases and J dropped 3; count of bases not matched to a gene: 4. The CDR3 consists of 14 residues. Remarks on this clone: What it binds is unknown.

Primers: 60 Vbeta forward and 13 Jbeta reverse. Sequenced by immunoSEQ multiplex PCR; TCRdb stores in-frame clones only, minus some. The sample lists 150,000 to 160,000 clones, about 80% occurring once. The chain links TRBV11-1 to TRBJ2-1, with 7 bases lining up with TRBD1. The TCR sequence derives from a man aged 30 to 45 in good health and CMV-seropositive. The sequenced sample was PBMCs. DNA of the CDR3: TGTGCCAGCAGCGCAGGGGGTCTCTACAATGAGCAGTTCTTC. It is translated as CASSAGGLYNEQFF.